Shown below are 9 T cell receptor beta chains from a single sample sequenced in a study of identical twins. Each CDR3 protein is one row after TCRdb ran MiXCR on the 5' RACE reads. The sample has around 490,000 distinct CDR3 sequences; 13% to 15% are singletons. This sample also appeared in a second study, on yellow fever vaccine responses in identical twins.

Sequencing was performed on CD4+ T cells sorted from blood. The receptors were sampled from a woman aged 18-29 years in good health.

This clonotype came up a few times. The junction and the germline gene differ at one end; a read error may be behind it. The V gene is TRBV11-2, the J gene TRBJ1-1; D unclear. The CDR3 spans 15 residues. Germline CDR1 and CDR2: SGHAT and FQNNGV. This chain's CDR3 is CASSSRAVMNTEAFF. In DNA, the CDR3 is TGTGCCAGCAGCTCGCGGGCGGTCATGAACACCGAAGCTTTCTTT.

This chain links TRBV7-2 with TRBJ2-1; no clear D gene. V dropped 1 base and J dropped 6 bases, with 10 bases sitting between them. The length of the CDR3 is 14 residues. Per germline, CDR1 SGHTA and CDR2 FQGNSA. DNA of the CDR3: TGTGCCAGCAGCTTAGGTGAGCTAGTCAATGAGCAGTTCTTC. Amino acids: CASSLGELVNEQFF.

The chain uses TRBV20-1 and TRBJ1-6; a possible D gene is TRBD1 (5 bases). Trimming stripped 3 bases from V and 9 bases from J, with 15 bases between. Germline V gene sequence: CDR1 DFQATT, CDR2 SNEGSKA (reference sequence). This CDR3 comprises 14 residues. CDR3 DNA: TGCAGTGCTAGTCATTCCCAGGGCACTTCACCCCTCCACTTT. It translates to CSASHSQGTSPLHF.

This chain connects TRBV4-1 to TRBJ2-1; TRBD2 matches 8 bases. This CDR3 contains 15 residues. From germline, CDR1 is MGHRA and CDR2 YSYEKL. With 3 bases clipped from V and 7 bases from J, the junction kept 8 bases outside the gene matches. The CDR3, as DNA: TGCGCCAGCAGCCACGGAGGAGCGGGAGCGAATGAGCAGTTCTTC. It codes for CASSHGGAGANEQFF.

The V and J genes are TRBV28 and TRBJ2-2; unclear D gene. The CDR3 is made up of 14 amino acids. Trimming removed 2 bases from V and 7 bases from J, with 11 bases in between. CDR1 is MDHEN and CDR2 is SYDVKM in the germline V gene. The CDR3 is CASSLTAGGGELFF. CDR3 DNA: TGTGCCAGCAGTTTAACGGCTGGTGGCGGGGAGCTGTTTTTT.

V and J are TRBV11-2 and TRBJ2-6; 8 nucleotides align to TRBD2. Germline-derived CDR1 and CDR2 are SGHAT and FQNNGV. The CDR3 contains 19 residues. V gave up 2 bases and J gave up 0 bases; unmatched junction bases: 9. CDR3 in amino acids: CASSLFVAGGDSGANVLTF. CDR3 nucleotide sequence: TGTGCCAGCAGCTTATTCGTGGCGGGGGGTGACTCTGGGGCCAACGTCCTGACTTTC.

The CDR3: CSVEEGTGVDTQYF. The CDR3 region has the DNA TGCAGCGTTGAAGAAGGGACAGGGGTGGATACGCAGTATTTT. The V call is TRBV29-1, the J call TRBJ2-3; TRBD1 agrees at 10 bases. V lost 0 bases to trimming and J lost 6 bases; unmatched junction nucleotides: 3. CDR1 and CDR2 (germline): SQVTM, ANQGSEA. The CDR3 is made up of 14 amino acids.

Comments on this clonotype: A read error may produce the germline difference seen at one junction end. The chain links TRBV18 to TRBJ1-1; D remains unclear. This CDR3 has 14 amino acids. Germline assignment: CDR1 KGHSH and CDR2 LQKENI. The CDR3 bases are TGTGCCAGCTCACCGGCCCGCGGGAACGCTGAAGCTTTCTTT. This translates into CASSPARGNAEAFF.

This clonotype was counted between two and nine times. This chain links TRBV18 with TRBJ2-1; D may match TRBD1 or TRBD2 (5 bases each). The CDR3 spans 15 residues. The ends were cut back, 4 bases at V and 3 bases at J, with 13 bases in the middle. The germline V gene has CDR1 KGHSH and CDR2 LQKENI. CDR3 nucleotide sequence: TGTGCCAGCTCACTCGGGACCTCCCTCTACAATGAGCAGTTCTTC. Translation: CASSLGTSLYNEQFF.